The sequence of this T cell receptor beta chain was determined in a study of T cell responses to AZD1222 COVID-19 vaccine. In the study overall: Analysis merged second doses at about 4 or about 12 weeks. Overall study results and limits: Unmutated variant regions reportedly attract nearly half of all spike-specific TCRs. Sampled repertoires all dated from after the peak T cell response.

Concerning this clone: Its antigen is still unknown.

Trimming shortened V by 5 bases and J by 4 bases, and 17 bases separated the two germline ends. The germline V gene has CDR1 SEHNR and CDR2 FQNEAQ (reference sequence). The CDR3 is made up of 15 amino acids. Sequencing used immunoSEQ multiplex PCR; TCRdb keeps in-frame clones, though not all of them. The repertoire has about 150,000 clones, more than 90% of them found once; the top ten carry approximately 20%. The J gene is TRBJ1-2, the V gene TRBV7-9; D is perhaps TRBD1 (6 bases). Specimen: peripheral blood, collected on day 0 of AZD1222 vaccination. The receptor's source is an adult in good health. The CDR3 here is CASSLRVLGAYGYTF. CDR3 nucleotide sequence: TGTGCCAGCAGCCTTAGAGTGCTGGGGGCCTATGGCTACACCTTC.